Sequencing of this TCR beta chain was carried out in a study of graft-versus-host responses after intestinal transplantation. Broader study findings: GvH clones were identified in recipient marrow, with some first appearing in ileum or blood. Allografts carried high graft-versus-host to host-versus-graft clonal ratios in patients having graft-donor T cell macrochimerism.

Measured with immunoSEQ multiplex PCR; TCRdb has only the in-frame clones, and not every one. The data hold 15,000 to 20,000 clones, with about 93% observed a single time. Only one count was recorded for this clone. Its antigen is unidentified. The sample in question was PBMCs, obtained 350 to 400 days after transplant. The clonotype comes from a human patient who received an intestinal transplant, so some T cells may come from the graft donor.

The CDR3 spells CASSYKYEQYF. The DNA for the CDR3 is TGTGCCAGCAGCTACAAGTACGAGCAGTACTTC. The chain joins TRBV6-5 to TRBJ2-7; no definite D call. This CDR3 has 11 amino acids. Germline CDR1 MNHEY, CDR2 SVGAGI. Trimming shortened V by 6 bases and J by 4 bases, and 7 bases separated the two germline ends.